A few counts support the clone carrying this TCR beta chain. Its antigen remains unknown. Stated treatment: randomized to nivolumab then ipilimumab (arm A) or the reverse (arm B). The data are from a study of sequential checkpoint blockade in melanoma. Study-wide points: For nivolumab-first patients, baseline tumor clonality was associated with response.

Germline lookup yields CDR1 SGHRS and CDR2 YFSETQ. CDR3 length: 15 amino acids. Trimming at V came to 2 bases and at J to 2 bases, leaving 0 bases not matched to a gene. The method was immunoSEQ multiplex PCR; TCRdb's version includes in-frame clones alone and lacks a portion of them. This table has 2,000 to 3,000 clones, around 27% appearing once. The clonotype was recovered from a human donor with melanoma. This chain links TRBV5-1 with TRBJ2-5, with TRBD2 matching 13 bases. The sample consisted of tumor tissue (inferred from file names), taken from a patient given nivolumab and ipilimumab in sequence. CDR3 in amino acids: CASSLLAGGQETQYF. The CDR3 nucleotides are TGCGCCAGCAGCTTACTAGCGGGGGGGCAAGAGACCCAGTACTTC.